Listed here are 17 T cell receptor beta chains from one sample, sequenced in a study of T cells in Graves' hyperthyroidism and ophthalmopathy (dated by TCRdb to about 2019). Receptor libraries were prepared by multiplex PCR. Sequencing was carried out with an Illumina HiSeq 2000. TCR beta CDR3 regions were amplified from RNA transcripts. A first-round RT-PCR of the TCR CDR3 used the HTBI primer set with the Qiagen OneStep RT-PCR kit. The public reads were quality trimmed at Q25 with fastp and then assembled into clones with MiXCR by TCRdb, keeping productive beta chains. Under each unique CDR3 protein, matching rows form one entry showing the most common genes and DNA. This sample gives roughly 380,000 distinct CDR3 sequences in total; roughly 14% of them show up just once. The ten largest clonotypes hold about 11% of the sample. Sequenced material: blood. Receptors were obtained from a woman aged 60-75 years with Graves' hyperthyroidism.

In its sample, this clonotype was seen many times. The chain combines TRBV5-1 with TRBJ1-2, with 9 positions matching TRBD1. CDR1 is SGHRS, CDR2 YFSETQ, per germline. The CDR3 loop spans 13 amino acids. The V segment lost 1 base and the J segment 10 bases; nucleotides outside the gene matches: 5. The DNA of the CDR3 is TGCGCCAGCAGCTTGTCGGGGACAGGGTACTACACCTTC. It is translated as CASSLSGTGYYTF.

This clonotype was observed at least ten times. The gene calls are TRBV20-1 and TRBJ2-1; 7 positions match TRBD1. V lost 7 bases, J lost 1 base, and 7 bases stayed unmatched. Germline V gene lookup returns CDR1 DFQATT and CDR2 SNEGSKA (reference sequence). The CDR3 is 14 amino acids. CDR3 coding DNA: TGCAGTGGGACGATGGACAGGTCCTACAATGAGCAGTTCTTC. It translates to CSGTMDRSYNEQFF.

Many counts were recorded for this clonotype. The gene calls are TRBV20-1 and TRBJ2-7; D possibly corresponds to TRBD2 (6 bases). The CDR3 length is 14 residues. V dropped 6 bases and J dropped 4 bases, with 19 bases sitting between them. Germline V lookup: CDR1 DFQATT, CDR2 SNEGSKA (reference sequence). This chain's CDR3 is CSAASGQGRYEQYF. In DNA form, the CDR3 reads TGCAGTGCGGCATCTGGACAAGGGAGGTACGAGCAGTACTTC.

The chain joins TRBV10-2 to TRBJ2-4; 12 bases line up with TRBD2. Germline lookup yields CDR1 WSHSY and CDR2 SAAADI. The V and J ends lost 2 bases and 7 bases, in that order; junction bases with no gene match: 3. CDR3 length: 15 residues. The CDR3 reads CASSEGLAGYNIQYF. CDR3 DNA sequence: TGCGCCAGCAGTGAGGGACTAGCGGGATATAACATTCAGTACTTC.

The chain employs TRBV5-1 and TRBJ1-1; TRBD1 might be the D (6 bases). The germline gives CDR1 SGHRS, CDR2 YFSETQ. Trimming took 0 bases from V and 5 from J, leaving 17 bases between them. This CDR3 region has 16 residues. CDR3 nucleotide sequence: TGCGCCAGCAGCTTGGAAGGGGGGGCGAGAGTGACTGAAGCTTTCTTT. Its translation is CASSLEGGARVTEAFF. Complete variable domain (other parts from reference TRBV5-1 and TRBJ1-1): KAGVTQTPRYLIKTRGQQVTLSCSPISGHRSVSWYQQTPGQGLQFLFEYFSETQRNKGNFPGRFSGRQFSNSRSEMNVSTLELGDSALYLCASSLEGGARVTEAFFGQGTRLTVV.

This clonotype was recorded at least ten times. V gene TRBV2 combines with J gene TRBJ2-1, with TRBD2 matching over 12 bases. There are 17 residues in the CDR3. Germline CDR1 and CDR2: SNHLY and FYNNEI. J gave up 4 bases and V 4 bases, and 8 bases lay outside the gene matches. The CDR3 loop is CASSGLTLAGGYNEQFF. The CDR3 nucleotides are TGTGCCAGCAGTGGCCTTACACTAGCGGGAGGATACAATGAGCAGTTCTTC.

The rearrangement uses TRBV7-8 and TRBJ2-3; D possibly corresponds to TRBD2 (7 bases). V lost 5 bases and J lost 0, with 21 bases in between. From germline, CDR1 is SGHVS and CDR2 FQNEAQ. CDR3 length: 18 residues. The CDR3 sequence is CASSLRQAGLVSTDTQYF. In DNA, the CDR3 is TGTGCCAGCAGCCTGAGACAGGCCGGACTAGTCAGCACAGATACGCAGTATTTT.

This chain links TRBV12-3 or TRBV12-4 with TRBJ2-3, with a possible D match to TRBD2 (5 bases). Trimming removed 5 bases from V and 7 bases from J, with 16 bases in between. This CDR3 spans 14 amino acids. CDR3 in amino acids: CASSGELGGYTQYF. CDR3 sequence (DNA): TGTGCCAGCAGTGGGGAACTAGGAGGTTATACGCAGTATTTT.

This clonotype was observed many times. The V and J genes are TRBV2 and TRBJ2-5; no clear D gene. CDR3 length: 9 amino acids. CDR1 is SNHLY, CDR2 FYNNEI, per germline. V was shortened by 6 bases and J by 6 bases, with 2 bases between the two germline ends. The DNA for the CDR3 is TGTGCCAGCAGGCAGACCCAGTACTTC. Its translation: CASRQTQYF.

This CDR3 reads CASSSFWGEDTYEQYF. The CDR3 nucleotides are TGTGCCAGCAGCTCTTTTTGGGGGGAGGACACCTACGAGCAGTACTTC. The chain joins TRBV14 to TRBJ2-7; TRBD2 might be the D (6 bases). Germline CDR1 reads SGHDN; CDR2 reads FVKESK. V lost 5 bases, J lost 2 bases, and 19 bases lay in between. The CDR3 is 16 amino acids.

Many counts were recorded for this clonotype. The chain employs TRBV6-5 and TRBJ2-7; 7 bases are a match to TRBD2. The CDR3 length is 15 residues. Trimming cost V 0 bases and J 5 bases; bases outside gene matches: 7. Per germline, CDR1 MNHEY and CDR2 SVGAGI. CDR3 region: CASSYSFSGGNEQYF. CDR3 coding DNA: TGTGCCAGCAGTTACTCCTTTTCGGGAGGCAACGAGCAGTACTTC.

This clonotype was detected ten times or more. V gene TRBV7-9 combines with J gene TRBJ2-7; D may be TRBD2 (5 bases). V was pared by 2 bases and J by 2 bases, with 22 bases between. CDR1 is SEHNR, CDR2 FQNEAQ, per germline (reference sequence). The CDR3 extends over 18 amino acids. As DNA, the CDR3 is TGTGCCAGCAGCTTATGGGGAGTGACTGCTGACGTACCCTACGAGCAGTACTTC. Translated: CASSLWGVTADVPYEQYF.

This clonotype was seen many times. The gene calls are TRBV9 and TRBJ2-7; 9 bases agree with TRBD2. In germline, CDR1 is SGDLS, CDR2 YYNGEE. J gave up 5 bases and V 3 bases, and 9 bases lay outside the gene matches. The CDR3 has 15 amino acids. In DNA, the CDR3 is TGTGCCAGCAGCGAGTCCGGGACTAGCATCAACGAGCAGTACTTC. Translated: CASSESGTSINEQYF.

There are many counts of this clonotype. V is TRBV20-1 and J is TRBJ2-5; tentatively, D is TRBD1 or TRBD2 (5 bases each). CDR3 length: 13 amino acids. The germline CDR1 and CDR2 sequences are DFQATT and SNEGSKA (reference sequence). V lost 6 bases and J 5 bases, leaving 16 bases between the germline ends. CDR3 sequence reads: CSANPSSGETQYF. In nucleotides, the CDR3 is TGCAGTGCCAATCCTAGCTCAGGGGAGACCCAGTACTTC.

This clonotype came up many times. The chain employs TRBV9 and TRBJ2-7; D ambiguous. V was trimmed by 0 bases and J by 2 bases, leaving 12 bases between them. The CDR3 sequence is 15 residues long. Germline CDR1 reads SGDLS; CDR2 reads YYNGEE. This CDR3 reads CASSVDLLPTYEQYF. CDR3 DNA sequence: TGTGCCAGCAGCGTAGACCTTTTACCGACCTACGAGCAGTACTTC.

This clonotype was counted at least ten times. The chain couples TRBV7-9 to TRBJ1-3, with a tentative D call TRBD1 (6 bases). The germline gives CDR1 SEHNR, CDR2 FQNEAQ (reference sequence). Trimming took off 5 bases at V and 2 bases at J, with 10 bases between the two ends. This CDR3 contains 14 residues. The CDR3 sequence: CASSLGGTGNTIYF. DNA of the CDR3: TGTGCCAGCAGCCTAGGGGGGACTGGAAACACCATATATTTT.

This clonotype was seen ten or more times. The rearrangement joins TRBV7-9 to TRBJ2-5; D ambiguous. Trimming took 6 bases from V and 3 from J, leaving 8 bases between them. Germline values: CDR1 SEHNR, CDR2 FQNEAQ (reference sequence). The CDR3 length is 12 residues. This CDR3 is CASSGLEETQYF. The CDR3, as DNA: TGTGCCAGCAGTGGGTTAGAAGAGACCCAGTACTTC.